This T cell receptor (beta chain) stems from a study of cytomegalovirus exposure and HLA in healthy donors. Study information: Earlier work reported 110 million or so unique TCR beta sequences from about 179 million T cells. Study observations and caveats: Analysis was carried out at a later point, and it linked a missense DCLRE1C variant to TCR beta V- and J-gene trimming. Cytomegalovirus-associated TCR beta chains were listed, numbering 150 to 200. The authors later found HLA-associated TCR beta chains more clonally expanded than equally common others.

The germline V and J ends were trimmed by 5 bases and 3 bases, with 13 bases remaining between them. CDR1 is MDHEN, CDR2 SYDVKM, per germline. The CDR3 consists of 14 residues. It was with 60 Vbeta and 13 Jbeta primers that the PCR ran. Libraries were prepared by immunoSEQ multiplex PCR; TCRdb keeps only in-frame clonotypes and omits some of them. This sample's table reports fewer than 100,000 clones. As concerns this clone: Antigen: not known.

The sequence came from an older woman in good health and CMV-seronegative. The sequenced sample was PBMCs. The chain is built from TRBV28 and TRBJ1-2; unclear D gene. CDR3 DNA sequence: TGTGCCAGCAGTCCCGGACCCGGGGACTATGGCTACACCTTC. This gives the protein CASSPGPGDYGYTF.